This T cell receptor beta chain was sequenced during a study of blood T cell repertoires in COVID-19. Produced via immunoSEQ multiplex PCR; TCRdb's table is partial and in-frame only. The table includes 250,000 or so clones, about 85% detected once. In Cohort 3, a recovered donor had either two negative PCRs, clearance, or symptom resolution. Germline values: CDR1 SGHTA, CDR2 FQGNSA. Trimming removed 5 bases from V and 13 bases from J; junction bases left unmatched: 11. This CDR3 region has 16 residues. The clonotype comes from a man aged 30 to 39 who had recovered from COVID-19. The sequencing input was PBMCs or T cells enriched from blood (not recorded which). The V call is TRBV7-2, the J call TRBJ2-1; TRBD2 agrees at 16 bases. The CDR3 DNA follows: TGTGCCAGCAGCCCTACGGGACTAGCGGGGGGGCCCGGCCAGTTCTTC. This sequence encodes CASSPTGLAGGPGQFF.